This passage covers 16 T cell receptor beta chains from one sample sequenced in a study of T cell changes during pregnancy in multiple sclerosis. Method: immunoSEQ multiplex PCR; TCRdb's copy keeps in-frame clones and lacks some. The sample holds about 38,000 clones, around 93% seen once. The sequenced sample was CD4+ T cells from peripheral blood mononuclear cells, obtained in the second trimester of pregnancy. The receptors were gathered from a female donor with multiple sclerosis, enrolled in a pregnancy study.

This chain uses TRBV6-1 with TRBJ1-4; no reliable D call. Germline V gene sequence: CDR1 MNHNS, CDR2 SASEGT. This CDR3 is built from 15 residues. Between the trimmed V and J ends, which lost 2 bases and 3 bases, there was a span of 10 bases. CDR3: CASSERSAPNEKLFF. The CDR3 DNA is TGTGCCAGCAGTGAACGGAGCGCCCCTAATGAAAAACTGTTTTTT.

This sequence joins TRBV2 and TRBJ1-1; no clear D. The germline V gene encodes CDR1 SNHLY and CDR2 FYNNEI. The ends were cut back, 1 base at V and 6 bases at J, with 12 bases in the middle. This CDR3 is built from 14 residues. The CDR3 loop is CASSEGRAFAEAFF. CDR3 bases: TGTGCCAGCAGTGAAGGCAGAGCGTTCGCTGAAGCTTTCTTT.

This clone was recorded only once. This sequence joins TRBV10-3 and TRBJ1-2; 8 nucleotides agree with TRBD1. Per germline, CDR1 ENHRY and CDR2 SYGVKD. V lost 6 bases to trimming and J lost 3 bases; unmatched junction nucleotides: 6. The CDR3 contains 14 residues. CDR3 sequence: CAISPAGGDYGYTF. Written as DNA, the CDR3 is TGTGCCATCAGCCCAGCAGGGGGCGACTATGGCTACACCTTC.

The rearrangement joins TRBV5-1 to TRBJ2-3, with 11 bases matching TRBD1. CDR3 length: 15 amino acids. The V segment lost 4 bases and the J segment 2 bases; nucleotides outside the gene matches: 3. The germline V gene encodes CDR1 SGHRS and CDR2 YFSETQ. In nucleotides, the CDR3 is TGCGCCAGCAGCGTCGGACAGGGGGCCACAGATACGCAGTATTTT. This gives the protein CASSVGQGATDTQYF.

The gene calls are TRBV2 and TRBJ1-5; D unresolved. CDR3 size: 13 residues. Germline CDR1 SNHLY, CDR2 FYNNEI. V was shortened by 2 bases and J by 4 bases, with 6 bases between the two germline ends. CDR3 bases: TGTGCCAGCAGTGAAATGCTAAATCAGCCCCAGCATTTT. Residues: CASSEMLNQPQHF.

J is TRBJ2-7 and V is TRBV11-2, with D maybe TRBD1 (5 bases). The CDR3 is 14 residues long. Germline assignment: CDR1 SGHAT and CDR2 FQNNGV. Trimming cost V 5 bases and J 6 bases, with 17 bases left between them. CDR3 region: CASSRGRGSTEQYF. The CDR3 region has the DNA TGTGCCAGCAGCCGAGGTAGGGGCTCCACCGAGCAGTACTTC.

The chain couples TRBV5-4 to TRBJ2-7; possibly TRBD2 for D (5 bases). Between the trimmed V and J ends, which lost 0 bases and 3 bases, there was a span of 7 bases. Germline V CDR1 and CDR2: SGHNT, YYREEE (reference sequence). CDR3 length: 13 residues. CDR3 DNA sequence: TGTGCCAGCAGCTTGGCGGGGATCTACGAGCAGTACTTC. Protein sequence: CASSLAGIYEQYF.

The rearrangement links TRBV11-2 to TRBJ2-5; the D gene is possibly TRBD2 (6 bases). Germline V gives CDR1 SGHAT, CDR2 FQNNGV. The CDR3 loop spans 14 amino acids. V lost 5 bases to trimming and J lost 5 bases, with 15 bases between them. CDR3: CASSPRDFKETQYF. The CDR3 DNA sequence: TGTGCCAGCAGCCCCCGGGACTTCAAGGAGACCCAGTACTTC.

The rearrangement joins TRBV2 to TRBJ2-1; possible D gene TRBD1, 6 bases. V shed 4 bases and J shed 10 bases, with 17 bases lying between them. Germline CDR1 is SNHLY and CDR2 is FYNNEI. The CDR3 consists of 14 residues. The CDR3, as DNA: TGTGCCAGCAGTGTGAACAGGGTGTCGAAGGAGCAGTTCTTC. Its protein product is CASSVNRVSKEQFF.

The V gene is TRBV6-1, the J gene TRBJ1-4, with TRBD1 matching 10 bases. This CDR3 contains 15 residues. The germline V gene has CDR1 MNHNS and CDR2 SASEGT. The trim removed 6 bases at V and 9 bases at J, leaving 10 bases unmatched. The CDR3 is CASSASGTGDKKLFF. The CDR3, as DNA: TGTGCCAGCAGCGCCTCAGGGACAGGGGATAAAAAACTGTTTTTT.

The CDR3 is CASSQDGGGYNQPQHF. CDR3 DNA sequence: TGCGCCAGCAGCCAAGACGGGGGAGGTTACAATCAGCCCCAGCATTTT. V and J are TRBV4-1 and TRBJ1-5; possible D gene TRBD1, 5 bases. With 0 bases removed from V and 3 bases from J, the gap between germline ends came to 12 bases. The germline V gene encodes CDR1 MGHRA and CDR2 YSYEKL. This CDR3 is built from 16 residues.

The chain combines TRBV7-2 with TRBJ2-2; D might be TRBD2 (6 bases). This CDR3 region has 18 residues. The V end was cut by 5 bases, the J end by 3 bases, with 22 bases between. In germline, CDR1 is SGHTA, CDR2 FQGNSA. The CDR3 is CASSPLEWGAGHTGELFF. The CDR3 region has the DNA TGTGCCAGCAGCCCACTAGAGTGGGGTGCGGGGCACACCGGGGAGCTGTTTTTT.

The V and J genes are TRBV9 and TRBJ2-1; D is perhaps TRBD2 (5 bases). The CDR3 extends over 18 amino acids. Trimming removed 0 bases from V and 6 bases from J, with 22 bases in between. Germline CDR1 and CDR2: SGDLS and YYNGEE. CDR3 sequence (DNA): TGTGCCAGCAGCGTAGTGAGGGATACTCCGGTGGGTGTCAATGAGCAGTTCTTC. Translated: CASSVVRDTPVGVNEQFF.

The V gene is TRBV7-9, the J gene TRBJ2-1, with a weak D call TRBD2 (5 bases). Trimming removed 4 bases from V and 0 bases from J, with 13 bases in between. Per germline, CDR1 SEHNR and CDR2 FQNEAQ (reference sequence). The CDR3 length is 16 residues. The chain's CDR3 is CASSSRTGSSYNEQFF. The CDR3 DNA is TGTGCCAGCAGCTCCCGGACTGGAAGCTCCTACAATGAGCAGTTCTTC.

The chain couples TRBV6-4 to TRBJ2-1, with 7 bases fitting TRBD1. The length of the CDR3 is 15 residues. V gave up 6 bases and J gave up 0 bases; unmatched junction bases: 5. CDR1 MRHNA and CDR2 SNTAGT come from the germline V gene. DNA for the CDR3: TGTGCCAGCAGCCAACAGGGGAGCTCCTACAATGAGCAGTTCTTC. This translates into CASSQQGSSYNEQFF.

This clone was counted once. The genes are TRBV11-3 and TRBJ2-3; 9 bases line up with TRBD1. CDR3 length: 15 amino acids. In germline, CDR1 is SGHNT, CDR2 YENEEA. J was trimmed by 3 bases and V by 3 bases; bases with no gene match: 4. In nucleotides, the CDR3 is TGTGCCAGCAGCTTTGGGACAGGGAAGACAGATACGCAGTATTTT. Its protein is CASSFGTGKTDTQYF. Drawing the rest from reference TRBV11-3 and TRBJ2-3, the complete variable domain is EAGVVQSPRYKIIEKKQPVAFWCNPISGHNTLYWYLQNLGQGPELLIRYENEEAVDDSQLPKDRFSAERLKGVDSTLKIQPAELGDSAVYLCASSFGTGKTDTQYFGPGTRLTVL.